Given below is one T cell receptor (beta chain) in context. The sample originates from a study of T-cell reconstitution after alpha-beta-depleted transplantation in children. TCRbeta library construction was performed incorporating unique molecular identifiers. TCRdb re-analysed the PCR reads in MiXCR, keeping a single row per CDR3 protein. The sample consists of hundreds of thousands of distinct CDR3 sequences, 15% to 20% of them appearing once. V shed 3 bases and J shed 4 bases, with 10 bases lying between them. This CDR3 has 13 amino acids. From germline, CDR1 is SEHNR and CDR2 FQNEAQ (reference sequence).

The rearrangement joins TRBV7-9 to TRBJ2-7; a possible D gene is TRBD2 (6 bases). The TCR was taken from a human donor who donated a stem cell graft to a child with acute myeloid leukemia. The sequencing here drew on PBMCs from the stem cell graft donor, taken from the stem cell graft. The CDR3 nucleotides are TGTGCCAGCAGCTTTGGGGAGGTTTACGAGCAGTACGTC. The encoded protein is CASSFGEVYEQYV.